This T cell receptor beta chain stems from a study of T cells expressing NK-cell markers. Study-wide context: In sorted CD3+CD56+NKG2C+, CD3+CD56+NKG2C- and CD3+CD56-NKG2C+ T cells, TCR beta repertoires were obtained.

Germline CDR1 is KGHSH and CDR2 is LQKENI. CDR3 size: 16 residues. TCRdb derives one entry per CDR3 protein from the 5' RACE reads, leaving out DNA. The specimen's table records 300,000 to 500,000 distinct CDR3 sequences. V gene TRBV18 combines with J gene TRBJ2-2; TCRdb indicates TRBD2, and absent DNA this call remains unverified. This clonotype was sampled from a woman aged 45-59 years in good health. Material: blood T cells: a sorted CD56 or NKG2C T cell subset, CD4+ or CD8+ T cells, or bulk PBMC T cells (not recorded which). Here the CDR3 reads CASSPMTGLNTGELFF.